Each of the 6 T cell receptor beta chains below was sequenced from the same sample in a study of T-cell memory formation after mild COVID-19. Each CDR3 protein gets one entry after TCRdb re-called the 5' RACE reads with MiXCR. The sample gives some 100,000 distinct CDR3 sequences, over 8.5% of which show up once; roughly 40% is in the top ten. The sample was PBMCs or a T cell subset sorted from them (not recorded which). The receptor set was obtained from a man younger than 35 who had mild COVID-19 (a few samples of this study predate the infection). Cell type and time point are not known.

This clonotype was seen many times. The chain combines TRBV14 with TRBJ2-7; D may be TRBD1 or TRBD2 (5 bases each). Trimming took off 4 bases at V and 2 bases at J, with 9 bases between the two ends. CDR3 length: 13 residues. Germline assignment: CDR1 SGHDN and CDR2 FVKESK. In DNA, the CDR3 is TGTGCCAGCAGCCTCGGGGCTCCCTACGAGCAGTACTTC. Protein product: CASSLGAPYEQYF.

In this sample, this clonotype turned up a few times. V is TRBV6-1 and J is TRBJ2-7; no definite D call. V shed 2 bases and J shed 1 base, with 9 bases lying between them. Germline CDR1 and CDR2: MNHNS and SASEGT. The CDR3 consists of 14 residues. The CDR3 spells CASSETGASYEQYV. The DNA for the CDR3 is TGTGCCAGCAGTGAAACCGGAGCTTCCTACGAGCAGTACGTC.

This clonotype was detected ten times or more. The V call is TRBV5-1, the J call TRBJ2-3; TRBD1 matches 12 bases. The CDR3 is 19 residues long. In germline, CDR1 is SGHRS, CDR2 YFSETQ. V was pared by 3 bases and J by 0 bases, with 11 bases of the junction left unmatched. The CDR3 nucleotides read TGCGCCAGCAGCTGGGACAGGGGGCGCACGATAGATAGCACAGATACGCAGTATTTT. This gives the protein CASSWDRGRTIDSTDTQYF.

This clonotype was observed a few times. The rearrangement links TRBV3-1 to TRBJ1-5; D call uncertain. Between the trimmed V and J ends, which lost 0 bases and 4 bases, there was a span of 10 bases. The CDR3 has 15 amino acids. Germline CDR1 is LGHDT and CDR2 is YNNKEL (reference sequence). CDR3 sequence: CASSQDQTGNQPQHF. The CDR3 coding sequence is TGTGCCAGCAGCCAAGATCAGACGGGAAATCAGCCCCAGCATTTT. The complete variable domain, with remaining parts taken from reference TRBV3-1 and TRBJ1-5, reads DTAVSQTPKYLVTQMGNDKSIKCEQNLGHDTMYWYKQDSKKFLKIMFSYNNKELIINETVPNRFSPKSPDKAHLNLHINSLELGDSAVYFCASSQDQTGNQPQHFGDGTRLSIL.

This clonotype was seen a few times. The chain joins TRBV29-1 to TRBJ2-2; perhaps TRBD2 as D (5 bases). CDR3 length: 14 residues. Trimming took off 5 bases at V and 4 bases at J, with 14 bases between the two ends. Per the germline V gene, CDR1 is SQVTM and CDR2 is ANQGSEA. Written as DNA, the CDR3 is TGCAGCGTTAGAGCGGCTGCGGGCACCGGGGAGCTGTTTTTT. Amino acids: CSVRAAAGTGELFF.

There are a few counts of this clonotype. The rearrangement joins TRBV5-6 to TRBJ2-1; D possibly corresponds to TRBD2 (6 bases). The CDR3 runs 16 residues. Trimming took 0 bases from V and 6 from J, leaving 16 bases between them. CDR1 SGHDT and CDR2 YYEEEE come from the germline V gene. As DNA, the CDR3 is TGTGCCAGCAGCTTGGGGACTACGGTGGGTTCCAATGAGCAGTTCTTC. It yields the protein CASSLGTTVGSNEQFF.